These T cell receptor beta chains were read from a single sample in a study of blood T cell repertoires in COVID-19. Libraries were prepared by immunoSEQ multiplex PCR; TCRdb keeps only in-frame clonotypes and omits some of them. The sample lists 65,000 to 80,000 clones; over 85% were seen once. The sequenced material came from peripheral blood. The receptors here all came from a middle-aged man with active COVID-19. Both conserved end residues are part of each CDR3. Fields, in order: clone size, D gene, V gene, J gene, CDR3 protein, CDR3 DNA. A D gene is named only where the DNA matches it firmly. Some rows mark clone size as missing; the rest say once, few, many or name a class of expanded clone.

>-|-|TRBV28|TRBJ1-1
CASSPSGSNTEAFF
TGTGCCAGCAGTCCCAGCGGAAGTAACACTGAAGCTTTCTTT
>-|TRBD2|TRBV7-9|TRBJ2-5
CASSLSGRDVETQYF
TGTGCCAGCAGCTTATCGGGGAGGGATGTGGAGACCCAGTACTTC
>-|TRBD2|TRBV28|TRBJ2-2
CASVRLGLAGEWGTGELFF
TGTGCCAGCGTTCGACTCGGACTAGCGGGAGAGTGGGGGACCGGGGAGCTGTTTTTT
>-|TRBD1|TRBV5-1|TRBJ1-1
CASSEGTGGTNTEAFF
TGCGCCAGCAGTGAGGGGACAGGGGGTACGAACACTGAAGCTTTCTTT
>-|TRBD2|TRBV7-9|TRBJ2-5
CASRTTSGVQETQYF
TGTGCCAGCAGGACGACTAGCGGAGTTCAAGAGACCCAGTACTTC
>-|TRBD1|TRBV19|TRBJ2-3
CASSKDFDRAADTQYF
TGTGCCAGTAGTAAGGATTTCGACAGGGCCGCAGATACGCAGTATTTT
>-|-|TRBV4-2|TRBJ1-5
CASSQRLAVGPPPTDQPQHF
TGTGCCAGCAGCCAAAGATTGGCGGTGGGGCCTCCTCCGACCGATCAGCCCCAGCATTTT
>few|-|TRBV5-4|TRBJ1-1
CASSDPTGTEAFF
TGTGCCAGCAGCGACCCGACCGGGACTGAAGCTTTCTTT
>-|TRBD2|TRBV28|TRBJ2-7
CASSIAGDYEQYF
TGTGCCAGCAGCATAGCGGGCGACTACGAGCAGTACTTC
>-|-|TRBV7-3|TRBJ1-6
CASSLIQYNSPLHF
TGTGCCAGCAGCTTAATACAGTATAATTCACCCCTCCACTTT
>-|-|TRBV5-4|TRBJ2-5
CAFQWGRETQYF
TGTGCCTTTCAGTGGGGCAGGGAGACCCAGTACTTC
>-|TRBD1|TRBV7-9|TRBJ2-6
CASSLGQGPGANVLTF
TGTGCCAGCAGCTTAGGACAGGGTCCTGGGGCCAACGTCCTGACTTTC
>-|TRBD1|TRBV27|TRBJ1-2
CASSLSTGGDYGYTF
TGTGCCAGCAGTTTATCGACAGGGGGCGACTATGGCTACACCTTC
>-|-|TRBV29-1|TRBJ1-1
CSVVGAGFTEAFF
TGCAGCGTTGTGGGGGCTGGGTTCACTGAAGCTTTCTTT
>-|-|TRBV7-6|TRBJ1-1
CASSLVAGASEAFF
TGTGCCAGCAGCTTAGTGGCAGGGGCGTCTGAAGCTTTCTTT
>-|TRBD2|TRBV7-3|TRBJ2-1
CASSLNRDGGGSYNEQFF
TGTGCCAGCAGCTTAAATAGGGACGGCGGGGGCTCCTACAATGAGCAGTTCTTC
>-|-|TRBV7-9|TRBJ1-5
CASSLGRVSDQPQHF
TGTGCCAGCAGCTTAGGGAGGGTGAGCGATCAGCCCCAGCATTTT
>-|-|TRBV19|TRBJ2-2
CASSIVRQRELFF
TGTGCCAGTAGTATAGTTAGACAGAGGGAGCTGTTTTTT
>-|TRBD1|TRBV4-1|TRBJ2-5
CASSQGDRSEWETQYF
TGCGCCAGCAGCCAAGGGGACAGGAGTGAGTGGGAGACCCAGTACTTC
>-|-|TRBV3-1/TRBV3-2|TRBJ1-5
CASSSQGNYNQPQHF
TGTGCCAGCAGTTCTCAGGGGAACTATAATCAGCCCCAGCATTTT
>-|-|TRBV10-3|TRBJ1-5
CAIRQADSNQPQHF
TGTGCCATCAGACAGGCGGATAGCAATCAGCCCCAGCATTTT
>once|-|TRBV15|TRBJ1-3
CATSSNRRSGNTIYF
TGTGCCACCAGCAGTAACAGGCGCTCTGGAAACACCATATATTTT
>-|-|TRBV18|TRBJ2-1
CASSAGSSGSYNEQFF
TGTGCCAGCTCAGCGGGCTCCAGCGGCTCCTACAATGAGCAGTTCTTC
>-|-|TRBV6-2/TRBV6-3|TRBJ2-1
CASSLSGDNEQFF
TGTGCCAGCAGCCTATCGGGGGACAATGAGCAGTTCTTC
>-|-|TRBV15|TRBJ2-3
CATRAQASASTDTQYF
TGTGCCACCAGGGCTCAGGCCTCGGCTAGCACAGATACGCAGTATTTT
>few|TRBD1|TRBV4-2|TRBJ2-7
CASSGTGTGSSYEQYF
TGTGCCAGCAGCGGTACCGGGACAGGGAGCTCCTACGAGCAGTACTTC
>-|TRBD1|TRBV6-5|TRBJ2-1
CASSSERGRSNNEQFF
TGTGCCAGCAGTTCCGAAAGGGGGCGGTCAAACAATGAGCAGTTCTTC
>-|-|TRBV9|TRBJ1-2
CASSGVRGNYGYTF
TGTGCCAGCAGCGGGGTAAGGGGGAACTATGGCTACACCTTC
>-|-|TRBV7-8|TRBJ2-7
CASSPPRGIGPYEQYF
TGTGCCAGCAGCCCCCCCCGGGGAATCGGACCCTACGAGCAGTACTTC
>-|-|TRBV28|TRBJ2-1
CASTKLEGYNEQFF
TGTGCCAGCACCAAACTAGAGGGATACAATGAGCAGTTCTTC
>-|-|TRBV7-9|TRBJ2-7
CASSRRPSYEQYF
TGTGCCAGCAGCCGGCGGCCTTCCTACGAGCAGTACTTC
>once|TRBD2|TRBV6-5|TRBJ2-1
CASSTTSGRYNEQFF
TGTGCCAGCAGCACGACTAGCGGGCGCTACAATGAGCAGTTCTTC
>-|TRBD2|TRBV5-1|TRBJ2-5
CASNQTSGMFGWETQYF
TGCGCCAGCAACCAGACTAGCGGGATGTTTGGGTGGGAGACCCAGTACTTC
>-|TRBD2|TRBV9|TRBJ2-2
CASRVWGTKTPGELFF
TGTGCCAGCAGAGTTTGGGGGACTAAAACGCCCGGGGAGCTGTTTTTT
>once|-|TRBV6-9|TRBJ1-6
CASSLGGADDGRVGNSPLHF
TGTGCCAGCAGTTTGGGCGGGGCGGACGACGGTAGGGTGGGGAATTCACCCCTCCACTTT
>-|-|TRBV5-5|TRBJ1-1
CASSSWTTTLNTEAFF
TGTGCCAGCAGCTCATGGACAACAACCCTGAACACTGAAGCTTTCTTT
>-|TRBD2|TRBV5-1|TRBJ2-5
CASSPREGETQYF
TGCGCCAGCAGCCCCAGGGAGGGAGAGACCCAGTACTTC
>-|-|TRBV15|TRBJ1-1
CATSRDPRAGTEAFF
TGTGCCACCAGCAGAGATCCGCGTGCAGGCACTGAAGCTTTCTTT
>-|-|TRBV11-2|TRBJ2-7
CASSPSVEQYF
TGTGCCAGCAGCCCGTCGGTCGAGCAGTACTTC
>-|-|TRBV28|TRBJ1-2
CASSLTQGLYGYTF
TGTGCCAGCAGTTTAACACAGGGCCTCTATGGCTACACCTTC
>-|-|TRBV4-2|TRBJ1-3
CASSQGQDNVNTIYF
TGTGCCAGCAGCCAAGGTCAGGACAATGTAAACACCATATATTTT
>-|-|TRBV7-9|TRBJ1-6
CASRAGGSTNSPLHF
TGTGCCAGCAGGGCGGGGGGGTCTACTAATTCACCCCTCCACTTT